Ten or more counts support the clone carrying this TCR beta chain. The antigen is not known. The data were obtained in a study of T cells in Graves' hyperthyroidism and ophthalmopathy. Germline CDR1 is MDHEN and CDR2 is SYDVKM. J lost 13 bases, V lost 11 bases, and 19 bases had no gene match. CDR3 length: 14 residues. Study-wide results and limits: Blood also contained most expanded thyroid clonotypes above 0.001.

Hyperthyroidism patients were newly diagnosed, had disease duration under 2 months, and were aged 18 to 65 years. Amplified TCR beta CDR3 regions derived from RNA transcripts. Researchers ran a first-round RT-PCR on the TCR CDR3 using the HTBI primer set. Via MiXCR, TCRdb re-called the multiplex PCR reads, giving one row per CDR3 protein. The sample comprises over 300,000 distinct CDR3 sequences, about 15% of which are singletons, and approximately 9.9% rests with the top ten. Material for sequencing was blood. This receptor was identified in an older woman with Graves' hyperthyroidism. The chain recombines TRBV28 with TRBJ2-5; 10 bases match TRBD2. The CDR3 loop reads CAGGGGNIAGGLYF. The CDR3 nucleotides read TGTGCCGGGGGTGGCGGGAACATAGCGGGAGGTCTGTACTTC.